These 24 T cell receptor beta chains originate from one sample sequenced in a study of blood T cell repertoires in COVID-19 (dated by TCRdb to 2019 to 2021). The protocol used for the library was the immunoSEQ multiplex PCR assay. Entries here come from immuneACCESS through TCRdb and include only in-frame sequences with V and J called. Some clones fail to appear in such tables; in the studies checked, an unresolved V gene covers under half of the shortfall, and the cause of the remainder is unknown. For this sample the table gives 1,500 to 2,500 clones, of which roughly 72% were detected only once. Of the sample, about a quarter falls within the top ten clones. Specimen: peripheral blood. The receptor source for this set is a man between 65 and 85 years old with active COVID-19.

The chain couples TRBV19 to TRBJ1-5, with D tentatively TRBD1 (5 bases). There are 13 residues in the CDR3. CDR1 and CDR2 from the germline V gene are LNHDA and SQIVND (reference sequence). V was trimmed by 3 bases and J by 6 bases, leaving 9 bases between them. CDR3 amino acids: CASSMYRSQPQHF. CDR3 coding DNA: TGTGCCAGTAGTATGTACAGGTCTCAGCCCCAGCATTTT.

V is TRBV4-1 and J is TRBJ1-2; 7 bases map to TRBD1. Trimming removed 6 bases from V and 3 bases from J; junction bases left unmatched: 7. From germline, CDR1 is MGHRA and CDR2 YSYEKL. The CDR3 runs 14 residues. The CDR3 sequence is CASRPETGHYGYTF. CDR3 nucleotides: TGCGCCAGCAGACCTGAGACAGGGCACTATGGCTACACCTTC.

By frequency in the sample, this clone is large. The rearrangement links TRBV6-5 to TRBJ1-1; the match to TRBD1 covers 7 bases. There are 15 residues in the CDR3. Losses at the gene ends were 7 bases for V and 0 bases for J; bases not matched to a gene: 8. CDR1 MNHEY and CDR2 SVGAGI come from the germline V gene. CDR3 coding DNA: TGTGCCAGCAAGCAGGGGGGAGCCTTGAACACTGAAGCTTTCTTT. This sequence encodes CASKQGGALNTEAFF.

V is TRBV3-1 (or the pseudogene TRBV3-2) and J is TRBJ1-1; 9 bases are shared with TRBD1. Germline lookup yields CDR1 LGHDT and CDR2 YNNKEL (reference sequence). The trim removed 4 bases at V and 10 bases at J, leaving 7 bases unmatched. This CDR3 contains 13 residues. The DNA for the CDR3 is TGTGCCAGCAGCCCACAGGGGGCAAAAGGAGCTTTCTTT. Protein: CASSPQGAKGAFF.

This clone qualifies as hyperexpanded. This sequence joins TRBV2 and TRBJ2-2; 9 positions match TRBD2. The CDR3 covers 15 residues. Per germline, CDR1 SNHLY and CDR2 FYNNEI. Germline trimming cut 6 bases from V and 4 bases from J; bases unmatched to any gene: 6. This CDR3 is CASSSSLAGTGELFF. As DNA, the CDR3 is TGTGCCAGCAGCTCATCACTAGCGGGCACCGGGGAGCTGTTTTTT. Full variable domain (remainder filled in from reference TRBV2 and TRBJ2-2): EPEVTQTPSHQVTQMGQEVILRCVPISNHLYFYWYRQILGQKVEFLVSFYNNEISEKSEIFDDQFSVERPDGSNFTLKIRSTKLEDSAMYFCASSSSLAGTGELFFGEGSRLTVL.

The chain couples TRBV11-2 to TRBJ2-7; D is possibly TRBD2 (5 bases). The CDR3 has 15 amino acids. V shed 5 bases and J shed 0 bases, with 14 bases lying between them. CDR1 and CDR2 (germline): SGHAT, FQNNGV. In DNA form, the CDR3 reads TGTGCCAGCAGCCTATTGGCGGGCAGCTCCTACGAGCAGTACTTC. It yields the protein CASSLLAGSSYEQYF.

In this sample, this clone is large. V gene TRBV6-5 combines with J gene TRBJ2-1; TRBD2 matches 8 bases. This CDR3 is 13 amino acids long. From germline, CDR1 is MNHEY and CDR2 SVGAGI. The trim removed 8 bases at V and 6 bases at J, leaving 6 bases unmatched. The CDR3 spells CASGAGASNEQFF. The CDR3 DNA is TGTGCCAGCGGAGCGGGGGCCTCCAATGAGCAGTTCTTC.

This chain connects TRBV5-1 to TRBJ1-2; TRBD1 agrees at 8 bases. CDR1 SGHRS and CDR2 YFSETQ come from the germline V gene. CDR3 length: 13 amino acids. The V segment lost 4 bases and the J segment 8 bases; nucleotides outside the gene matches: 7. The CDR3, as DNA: TGCGCCAGCAGCCCTTGGACAGGGAAGGGCTACACCTTC. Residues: CASSPWTGKGYTF. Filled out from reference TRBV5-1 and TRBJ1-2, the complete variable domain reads KAGVTQTPRYLIKTRGQQVTLSCSPISGHRSVSWYQQTPGQGLQFLFEYFSETQRNKGNFPGRFSGRQFSNSRSEMNVSTLELGDSALYLCASSPWTGKGYTFGSGTRLTVV.

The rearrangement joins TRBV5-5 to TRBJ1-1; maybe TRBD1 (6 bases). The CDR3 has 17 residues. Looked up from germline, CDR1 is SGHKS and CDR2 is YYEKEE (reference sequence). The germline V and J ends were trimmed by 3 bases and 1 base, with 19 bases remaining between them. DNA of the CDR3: TGTGCCAGCAGCTCAATTAACCCAGGGGAAGAGAACACTGAAGCTTTCTTT. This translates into CASSSINPGEENTEAFF.

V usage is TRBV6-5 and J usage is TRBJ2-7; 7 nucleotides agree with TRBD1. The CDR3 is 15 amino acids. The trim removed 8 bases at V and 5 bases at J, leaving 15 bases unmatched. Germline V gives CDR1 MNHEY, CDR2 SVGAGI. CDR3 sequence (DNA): TGTGCCAGCCTAATTCCGGGACAGCTCAAGGACGAGCAGTACTTC. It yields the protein CASLIPGQLKDEQYF.

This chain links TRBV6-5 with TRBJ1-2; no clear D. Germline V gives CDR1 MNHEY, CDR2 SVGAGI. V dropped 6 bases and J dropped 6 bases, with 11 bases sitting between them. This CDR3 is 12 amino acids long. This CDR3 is CASRSRTHGYTF. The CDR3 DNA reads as TGTGCCAGCAGATCAAGGACTCATGGCTACACCTTC.

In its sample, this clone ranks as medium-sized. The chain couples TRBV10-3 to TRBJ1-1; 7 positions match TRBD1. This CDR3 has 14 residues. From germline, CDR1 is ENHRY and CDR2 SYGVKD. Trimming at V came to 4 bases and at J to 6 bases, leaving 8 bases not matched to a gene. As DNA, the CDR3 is TGTGCCATCAGTGGGGCGACAGGGCGACCTGAAGCTTTCTTT. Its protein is CAISGATGRPEAFF.

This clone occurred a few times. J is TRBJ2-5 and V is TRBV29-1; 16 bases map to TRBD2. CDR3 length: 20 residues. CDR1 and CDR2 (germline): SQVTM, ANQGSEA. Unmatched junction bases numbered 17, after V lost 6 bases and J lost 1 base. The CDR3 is CSVKGTEGTSGGAVQETQYF. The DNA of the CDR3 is TGCAGCGTGAAGGGGACGGAAGGGACTAGCGGGGGGGCGGTCCAAGAGACCCAGTACTTC.

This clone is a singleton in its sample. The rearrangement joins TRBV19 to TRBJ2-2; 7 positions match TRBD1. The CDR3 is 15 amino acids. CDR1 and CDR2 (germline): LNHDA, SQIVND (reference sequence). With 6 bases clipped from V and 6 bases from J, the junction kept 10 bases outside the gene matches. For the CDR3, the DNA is TGTGCCAGTAGGGTGGACAGGCGTGGGGCCGGGGAGCTGTTTTTT. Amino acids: CASRVDRRGAGELFF.

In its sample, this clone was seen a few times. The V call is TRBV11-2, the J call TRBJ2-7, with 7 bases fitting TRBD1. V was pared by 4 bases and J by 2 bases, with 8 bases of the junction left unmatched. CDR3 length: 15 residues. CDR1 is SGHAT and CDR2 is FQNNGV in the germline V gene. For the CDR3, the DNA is TGTGCCAGCAGCTCATCAACCGGGACAGCCTACGAGCAGTACTTC. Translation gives CASSSSTGTAYEQYF.

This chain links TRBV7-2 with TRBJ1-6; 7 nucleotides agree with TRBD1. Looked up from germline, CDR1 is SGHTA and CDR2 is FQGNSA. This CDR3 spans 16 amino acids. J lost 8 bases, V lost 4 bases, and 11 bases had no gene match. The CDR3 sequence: CASSSRGFTSYSPLHF. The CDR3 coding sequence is TGTGCCAGCAGCTCCAGGGGGTTCACGTCATATTCACCCCTCCACTTT.

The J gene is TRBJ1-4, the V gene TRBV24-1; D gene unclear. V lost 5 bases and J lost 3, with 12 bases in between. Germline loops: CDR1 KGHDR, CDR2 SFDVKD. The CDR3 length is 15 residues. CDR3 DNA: TGTGCCACCAGTGGACACCGGGATCCTAATGAAAAACTGTTTTTT. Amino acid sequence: CATSGHRDPNEKLFF.

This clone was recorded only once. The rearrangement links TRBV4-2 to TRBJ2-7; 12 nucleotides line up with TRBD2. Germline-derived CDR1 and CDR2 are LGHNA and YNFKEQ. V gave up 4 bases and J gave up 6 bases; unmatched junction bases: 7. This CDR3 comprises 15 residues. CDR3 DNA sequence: TGTGCCAGCAGCCTCCCTAGCGGGAGGGCCTCCGAGCAGTACTTC. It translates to CASSLPSGRASEQYF.

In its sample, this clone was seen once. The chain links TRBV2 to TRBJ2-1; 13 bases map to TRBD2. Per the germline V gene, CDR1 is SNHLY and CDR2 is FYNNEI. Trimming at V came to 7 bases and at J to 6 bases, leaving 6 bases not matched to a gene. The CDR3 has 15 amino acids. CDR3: CASIPGLAGPNEQFF. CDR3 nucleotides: TGTGCCAGCATACCGGGACTAGCGGGACCCAATGAGCAGTTCTTC.

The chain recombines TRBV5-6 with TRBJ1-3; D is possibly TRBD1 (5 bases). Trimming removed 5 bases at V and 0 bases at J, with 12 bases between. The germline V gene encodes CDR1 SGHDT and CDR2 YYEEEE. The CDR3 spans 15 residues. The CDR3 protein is CASSFGAYSGNTIYF. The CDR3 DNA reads TGTGCCAGCAGTTTTGGGGCCTACTCTGGAAACACCATATATTTT. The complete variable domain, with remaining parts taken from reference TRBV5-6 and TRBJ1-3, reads DAGVTQSPTHLIKTRGQQVTLRCSPKSGHDTVSWYQQALGQGPQFIFQYYEEEERQRGNFPDRFSGHQFPNYSSELNVNALLLGDSALYLCASSFGAYSGNTIYFGEGSWLTVV.

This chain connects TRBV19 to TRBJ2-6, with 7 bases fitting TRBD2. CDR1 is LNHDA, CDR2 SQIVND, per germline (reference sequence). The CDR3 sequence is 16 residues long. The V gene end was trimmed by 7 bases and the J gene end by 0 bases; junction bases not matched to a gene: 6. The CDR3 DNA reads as TGTGCCAGTACCCCATCGGGGGGCTCTGGGGCCAACGTCCTGACTTTC. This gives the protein CASTPSGGSGANVLTF.

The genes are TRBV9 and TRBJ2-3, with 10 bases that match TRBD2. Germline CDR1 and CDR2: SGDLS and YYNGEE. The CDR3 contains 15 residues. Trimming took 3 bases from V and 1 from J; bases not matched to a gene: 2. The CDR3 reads CASSGGTSGTDTQYF. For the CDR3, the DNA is TGTGCCAGCAGCGGAGGGACTAGCGGCACAGATACGCAGTATTTT.

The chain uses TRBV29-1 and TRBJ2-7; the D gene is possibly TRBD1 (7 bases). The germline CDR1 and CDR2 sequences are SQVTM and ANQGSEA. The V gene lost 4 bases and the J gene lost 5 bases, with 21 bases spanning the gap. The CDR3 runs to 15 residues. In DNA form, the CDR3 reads TGCAGCGTTGCGGGGGATAAAAAAACAGGGGACGAGCAGTACTTC. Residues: CSVAGDKKTGDEQYF.

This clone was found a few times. The chain's CDR3 is CASSLVGQLETQYF. The CDR3, as DNA: TGTGCCAGCAGCCTAGTGGGACAGTTGGAGACCCAGTACTTC. The chain carries TRBV6-2 or TRBV6-3 and TRBJ2-5, with TRBD1 identical over 7 bases. This CDR3 region has 14 residues. V gave up 6 bases and J gave up 5 bases; unmatched junction bases: 9. Germline loops: CDR1 MNHEY, CDR2 SVGEGT.